This T cell receptor (beta chain) came from a study of OX40 agonist ivuxolimab in advanced cancers. The CDR3 loop spans 15 amino acids. Germline trimming cut 5 bases from V and 3 bases from J; bases unmatched to any gene: 10. Germline loops: CDR1 MDHEN, CDR2 SYDVKM. This table comes from immunoSEQ multiplex PCR, and its TCRdb copy is limited to in-frame clones, with some not included. The sample lists tens of thousands of clones; approximately 87% were seen once. The specimen comprised CD4+ or CD8+ T cells sorted from blood, sampled in a trial of the OX40 agonist ivuxolimab. The source of this sequence is an adult with an advanced solid tumor such as melanoma, head and neck, liver or kidney cancer. V usage is TRBV28 and J usage is TRBJ2-7; 7 bases match TRBD2. CDR3 amino acids: CASSLLRTSDYEQYF. The CDR3 DNA sequence: TGTGCCAGCAGTCTCCTTCGGACTAGTGACTACGAGCAGTACTTC. The full variable domain, rest sourced from reference TRBV28 and TRBJ2-7, is DVKVTQSSRYLVKRTGEKVFLECVQDMDHENMFWYRQDPGLGLRLIYFSYDVKMKEKGDIPEGYSVSREKKERFSLILESASTNQTSMYLCASSLLRTSDYEQYFGPGTRLTVT.